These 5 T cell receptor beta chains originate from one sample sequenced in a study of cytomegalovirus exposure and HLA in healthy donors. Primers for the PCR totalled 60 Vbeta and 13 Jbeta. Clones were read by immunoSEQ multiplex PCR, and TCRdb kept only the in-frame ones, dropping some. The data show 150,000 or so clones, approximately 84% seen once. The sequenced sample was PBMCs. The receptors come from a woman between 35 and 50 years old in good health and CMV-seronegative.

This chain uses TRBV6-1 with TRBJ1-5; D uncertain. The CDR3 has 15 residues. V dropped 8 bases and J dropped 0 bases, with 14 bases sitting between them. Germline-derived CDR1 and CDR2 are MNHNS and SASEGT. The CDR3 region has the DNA TGTGCCAGCGAGAGGGAAGCATTTAGCAATCAGCCCCAGCATTTT. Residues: CASEREAFSNQPQHF.

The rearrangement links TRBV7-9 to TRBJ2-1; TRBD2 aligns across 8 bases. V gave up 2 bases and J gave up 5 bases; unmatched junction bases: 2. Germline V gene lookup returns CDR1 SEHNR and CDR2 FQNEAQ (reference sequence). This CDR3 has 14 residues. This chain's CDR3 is CASSLLAGNNEQFF. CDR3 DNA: TGTGCCAGCAGCTTACTAGCGGGTAACAATGAGCAGTTCTTC.

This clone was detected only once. The CDR3 here is CASSNSGTSGDTQYF. The CDR3 DNA sequence: TGTGCCAGTAGTAACTCCGGGACTAGCGGAGATACGCAGTATTTT. The chain couples TRBV19 to TRBJ2-3; 11 bases align to TRBD2. Trimming cost V 4 bases and J 5 bases; bases outside gene matches: 5. CDR3 length equals 15 residues. In germline, CDR1 is LNHDA, CDR2 SQIVND (reference sequence).

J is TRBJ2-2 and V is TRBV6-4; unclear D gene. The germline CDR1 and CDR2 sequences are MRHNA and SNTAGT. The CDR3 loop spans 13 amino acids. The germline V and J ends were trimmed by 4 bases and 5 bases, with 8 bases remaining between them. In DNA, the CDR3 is TGTGCCAGCAGTGCGACATTTACCGGGGAGCTGTTTTTT. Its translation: CASSATFTGELFF.

The CDR3 coding sequence is TGTGCCAGAGGACAGAGCATATACGAGCAGTACTTC. This gives the protein CARGQSIYEQYF. V and J are TRBV2 and TRBJ2-7, with D possibly being TRBD1 (6 bases). This CDR3 is 12 amino acids long. The V gene lost 9 bases and the J gene lost 4 bases, with 13 bases spanning the gap. In germline, CDR1 is SNHLY, CDR2 FYNNEI.